The rows below give T cell receptor beta chains drawn from one sample of a study of T cells in Graves' hyperthyroidism and ophthalmopathy. TCRdb re-called the multiplex PCR reads through MiXCR, storing one row per CDR3 protein. In the table there are about 690,000 distinct CDR3 sequences, 15% to 20% of which are singletons. The sample consisted of blood. All receptors derive from a man aged 45-65 years with Graves' hyperthyroidism. CDR3s include the opening cysteine and the closing phenylalanine or tryptophan. A D gene is named only where the DNA matches it firmly. Clone size is stated in some rows and not others, as once, few, many or a class when expanded.

j_call clone_size v_call d_call cdr3_nt cdr3_aa
TRBJ2-6 NA TRBV3-1 NA TGTGCCAGCAGTAATGATTCGATCTACTCTGGGGCCAACGTCCTGACTTTC CASSNDSIYSGANVLTF
TRBJ2-5 many TRBV30 NA TGTGCCTGGAGTAACGACAACCAAGAGACCCAGTACTTC CAWSNDNQETQYF
TRBJ1-6 NA TRBV16 NA TGTGCCAGCAGCCGACGAACGGACAGCCACTATAATTCACCCCTCCACTTT CASSRRTDSHYNSPLHF
TRBJ2-3 NA TRBV5-1 NA TGTGCCAGCAGCTTGAGGAGGGAGGCGGCAGATACGCAGTATTTT CASSLRREAADTQYF
TRBJ2-7 many TRBV27 NA TGTGCCAGCAGTTTTGGACTCCCGGTCTCCTACGAGCAGTACTTC CASSFGLPVSYEQYF
TRBJ2-1 many TRBV10-1 TRBD2 TGCGCCAGCAGTCCTGAGAAGGGTGAGCGGGGGTGGCTCTACAATGAGCAGTTCTTC CASSPEKGERGWLYNEQFF
TRBJ1-5 once TRBV20-1 NA TGCAGTGCAGGGGGATCCGGGACACCTAGCAATCAGCCCCAGCATTTT CSAGGSGTPSNQPQHF
TRBJ1-1 many TRBV19 NA TGTGCCAGTAGTAGGGAGAGGACTGAAGCTTTCTTT CASSRERTEAFF
TRBJ2-7 many TRBV2 NA TGTGCCACCAGAGGGGGACGGAACTACGAGCAGTACTTC CATRGGRNYEQYF
TRBJ1-1 many TRBV19 NA TGTGCCAGTAGCCTGCAGATTTGGACTGAAGCTTTCTTT CASSLQIWTEAFF
TRBJ2-7 many TRBV20-1 NA TGCAGTGCCAGGAAGCGGACAGAAGGCGAGCAGTACTTC CSARKRTEGEQYF
TRBJ1-6 NA TRBV11-2 NA TGTGCCAGCAGCCCGTTACAGGGATCCTATAATTCACCCCTCCACTTT CASSPLQGSYNSPLHF
TRBJ1-2 NA TRBV19 NA TGTGCCAGTAGTATGACGGGCCGCTATGGCTACACCTTC CASSMTGRYGYTF
TRBJ2-1 NA TRBV12-3/TRBV12-4 TRBD2 TGTGCCAGCAGGCCCCCGGGACTAGCGGGTAATGAGCAGTTCTTC CASRPPGLAGNEQFF
TRBJ2-5 many TRBV12-5 NA TGTGCTAGTGGTTTGGAGGGGGAAGAGACCCAGTACTTC CASGLEGEETQYF
TRBJ2-3 many TRBV27 TRBD2 TGTGCCAGCAGTGAAGATCGAAGCGGGAGGGGTACGCAGTATTTT CASSEDRSGRGTQYF
TRBJ2-2 many TRBV11-2 NA TGTGCCAGCAGCTTAGAGCCAGGGTACACCGGGGAGCTGTTTTTT CASSLEPGYTGELFF
TRBJ1-4 few TRBV28 TRBD1 TGTGCCAGCAGTGAGGCAGGGACAGGGGATAATGAAAAACTGTTTTTT CASSEAGTGDNEKLFF
TRBJ2-7 few TRBV14 NA TGTGCCAGCAGCCAGGGTCTGATAGGGCAGTACTTC CASSQGLIGQYF
TRBJ1-6 NA TRBV6-5 NA TGTGCCAGCAGTTACGATTCGAATTCACCCCTCCACTTT CASSYDSNSPLHF
TRBJ2-5 NA TRBV7-2 NA TGTGCCAGCAGCTTTGGCCGGGGGTGGGAGACCCAGTACTTC CASSFGRGWETQYF
TRBJ2-1 NA TRBV5-1 NA TGCGCCAGCAGCTTGGAGGGCAGGAGTAACTACAATGAGCAGTTCTTC CASSLEGRSNYNEQFF
TRBJ1-4 many TRBV7-9 TRBD1 TGTGCCAGCAGCCGGACAGGGAATGAAAAACTGTTTTTT CASSRTGNEKLFF
TRBJ1-2 NA TRBV12-3/TRBV12-4 NA TGTGCCAGCAGCCCGGAGGCTGAACTTAACTATGGCTACACCTTC CASSPEAELNYGYTF
TRBJ2-1 many TRBV28 TRBD2 TGTGCCAGCAGGGGCCAAGCGGGGGGGGACGATGAGCAGTTCTTC CASRGQAGGDDEQFF
TRBJ2-5 many TRBV6-1 NA TGTGCCAGCAGTTTCCCCGGCAGGTCGTATCTAGAGACCCAGTACTTC CASSFPGRSYLETQYF
TRBJ1-5 many TRBV27 NA TGTGCCAGCAGCCCTCTGAGTAGCAATCAGCCCCAGCATTTT CASSPLSSNQPQHF
TRBJ2-7 many TRBV11-2 TRBD2 TGTGCCAGCAGCTTAACCACCGGGACTAGCGGGAGGTTGTACGAGCAGTACTTC CASSLTTGTSGRLYEQYF
TRBJ2-2 many TRBV28 NA TGTGCCAGCAGTTTAAGCCCCCTCGGCCGGATGGGCGGGGAGCTGTTTTTT CASSLSPLGRMGGELFF
TRBJ1-4 NA TRBV3-1 NA TGTGCCAGCAGCCAACGGCAGTCCAATGAAAAACTGTTTTTT CASSQRQSNEKLFF